The present T cell receptor beta chain was sequenced within a study of T cells in Graves' hyperthyroidism and ophthalmopathy. The CDR3 has 14 residues. Trimming stripped 1 base from V and 5 bases from J, with 11 bases between. Germline CDR1 LGHDT, CDR2 YNNKEL (reference sequence). Researchers amplified the TCR beta CDR3 regions from RNA transcripts. Carried out on the TCR CDR3, a first-round RT-PCR used the HTBI primer set. Via MiXCR, TCRdb re-called the multiplex PCR reads, giving one row per CDR3 protein. Of approximately 570,000 distinct CDR3 sequences listed, 20% are singletons. Sequencing was carried out using blood. The V gene is TRBV3-1, the J gene TRBJ1-1; no firm D call. The sequence came from a middle-aged man with Graves' ophthalmopathy. The CDR3 DNA is TGTGCCAGCAGCCAAGGGGGTCTTGTGACTGAAGCTTTCTTT. It codes for CASSQGGLVTEAFF. Supplemented by reference TRBV3-1 and TRBJ1-1, the full variable domain reads DTAVSQTPKYLVTQMGNDKSIKCEQNLGHDTMYWYKQDSKKFLKIMFSYNNKELIINETVPNRFSPKSPDKAHLNLHINSLELGDSAVYFCASSQGGLVTEAFFGQGTRLTVV.